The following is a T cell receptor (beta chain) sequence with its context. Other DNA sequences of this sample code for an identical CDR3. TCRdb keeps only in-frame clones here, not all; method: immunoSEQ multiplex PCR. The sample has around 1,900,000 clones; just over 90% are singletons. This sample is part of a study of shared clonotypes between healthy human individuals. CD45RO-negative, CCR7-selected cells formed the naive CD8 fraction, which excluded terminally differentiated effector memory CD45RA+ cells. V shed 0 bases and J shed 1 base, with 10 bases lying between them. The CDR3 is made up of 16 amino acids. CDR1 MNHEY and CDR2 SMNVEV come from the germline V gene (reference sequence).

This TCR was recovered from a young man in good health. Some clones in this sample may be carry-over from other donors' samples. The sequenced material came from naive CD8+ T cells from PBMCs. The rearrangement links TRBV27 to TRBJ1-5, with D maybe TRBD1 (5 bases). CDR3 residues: CASSLSAGLSNQPQHF. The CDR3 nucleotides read TGTGCCAGCAGTTTATCGGCAGGGTTAAGCAATCAGCCCCAGCATTTT.